These T cell receptor beta chains were read from a single sample in a study of shared T cell receptors in the human thymus. The protocol was immunoSEQ multiplex PCR, while the TCRdb copy is restricted to in-frame clones and leaves out a portion. Among 650,000 to 950,000 clones, roughly 88% were seen once, and the ten largest hold around 0.0099%. Separately, the same data were catalogued under a study of human thymus T cells.

The sample consisted of thymocytes. The receptor set was obtained from a girl less than two years old with a congenital heart defect. The CDR3 runs from the conserved cysteine through the conserved F or W. D genes are given only for firm matches. The size of a clone is reported for some rows only, either as once, few or many, or as a class for expanded clones.

clone size: .; V gene: TRBV7-4; J gene: TRBJ2-5; D gene: .; CDR3 protein: CASSYQPGLNKETQYF; CDR3 DNA: TGTGCCAGCAGCTACCAGCCGGGACTTAATAAAGAGACCCAGTACTTC
clone size: .; V gene: TRBV15; J gene: TRBJ1-2; D gene: .; CDR3 protein: CATSSREGGYTF; CDR3 DNA: TGTGCCACCAGCTCCAGGGAAGGTGGCTACACCTTC
clone size: few; V gene: TRBV4-1; J gene: TRBJ1-1; D gene: .; CDR3 protein: CASSQEGQNGAFF; CDR3 DNA: TGCGCCAGCAGCCAAGAAGGACAAAACGGAGCTTTCTTT
clone size: .; V gene: TRBV28; J gene: TRBJ1-1; D gene: TRBD1; CDR3 protein: CATGGESLDTEAFF; CDR3 DNA: TGCGCGACAGGGGGCGAATCTCTGGACACTGAAGCTTTCTTT
clone size: .; V gene: TRBV12-1; J gene: TRBJ2-3; D gene: .; CDR3 protein: CASSFVEARGRCTDTQYF; CDR3 DNA: TGTGCCAGCAGCTTTGTGGAGGCCCGCGGACGATGCACAGATACGCAGTATTTT
clone size: .; V gene: TRBV7-9; J gene: TRBJ1-4; D gene: .; CDR3 protein: CASSHWTEPNEKLFF; CDR3 DNA: TGTGCCAGCAGCCACTGGACAGAGCCAAATGAAAAACTGTTTTTT
clone size: .; V gene: TRBV27; J gene: TRBJ1-6; D gene: .; CDR3 protein: CASSPSGSGHSPLHF; CDR3 DNA: TGTGCCAGCAGTCCCAGTGGTTCTGGCCATTCACCCCTCCACTTT
clone size: .; V gene: TRBV7-9; J gene: TRBJ1-3; D gene: TRBD1; CDR3 protein: CASSTRRDRAKLTGNTIYF; CDR3 DNA: TGTGCCAGCAGCACGAGACGGGACAGGGCGAAGCTAACTGGAAACACCATATATTTT
clone size: .; V gene: TRBV9; J gene: TRBJ2-1; D gene: .; CDR3 protein: CASSVVALGGPHEQFF; CDR3 DNA: TGTGCCAGCAGCGTAGTGGCCCTCGGTGGGCCCCATGAGCAGTTCTTC
clone size: .; V gene: TRBV9; J gene: TRBJ2-7; D gene: TRBD1; CDR3 protein: CASSVDRGHEQYF; CDR3 DNA: TGTGCCAGCAGCGTAGACAGGGGCCACGAGCAGTACTTC
clone size: .; V gene: TRBV6-1; J gene: TRBJ2-7; D gene: .; CDR3 protein: CASIWTLLSYEQYF; CDR3 DNA: TGTGCCAGCATCTGGACACTCCTCTCCTACGAGCAGTACTTC
clone size: .; V gene: TRBV4-1; J gene: TRBJ1-2; D gene: .; CDR3 protein: CASSQDLGVLFPDGYTF; CDR3 DNA: TGCGCCAGCAGCCAAGATCTCGGGGTCCTATTTCCGGATGGCTACACCTTC
clone size: .; V gene: TRBV9; J gene: TRBJ1-5; D gene: TRBD1; CDR3 protein: CASSAGTGSNQPQHF; CDR3 DNA: TGTGCCAGCAGTGCCGGGACAGGGTCCAATCAGCCCCAGCATTTT
clone size: .; V gene: TRBV25-1; J gene: TRBJ2-7; D gene: .; CDR3 protein: CASSHKRGLNEQYF; CDR3 DNA: TGTGCCAGCAGCCATAAAAGGGGATTAAACGAGCAGTACTTC
clone size: .; V gene: TRBV7-9; J gene: TRBJ2-3; D gene: TRBD2; CDR3 protein: CASSLARGGPLVDTQYF; CDR3 DNA: TGTGCCAGCAGCTTAGCGCGCGGGGGGCCCTTAGTAGATACGCAGTATTTT
clone size: .; V gene: TRBV29-1; J gene: TRBJ1-1; D gene: .; CDR3 protein: CSVIVRDKNTEAFF; CDR3 DNA: TGCAGCGTAATAGTACGGGACAAGAACACTGAAGCTTTCTTT